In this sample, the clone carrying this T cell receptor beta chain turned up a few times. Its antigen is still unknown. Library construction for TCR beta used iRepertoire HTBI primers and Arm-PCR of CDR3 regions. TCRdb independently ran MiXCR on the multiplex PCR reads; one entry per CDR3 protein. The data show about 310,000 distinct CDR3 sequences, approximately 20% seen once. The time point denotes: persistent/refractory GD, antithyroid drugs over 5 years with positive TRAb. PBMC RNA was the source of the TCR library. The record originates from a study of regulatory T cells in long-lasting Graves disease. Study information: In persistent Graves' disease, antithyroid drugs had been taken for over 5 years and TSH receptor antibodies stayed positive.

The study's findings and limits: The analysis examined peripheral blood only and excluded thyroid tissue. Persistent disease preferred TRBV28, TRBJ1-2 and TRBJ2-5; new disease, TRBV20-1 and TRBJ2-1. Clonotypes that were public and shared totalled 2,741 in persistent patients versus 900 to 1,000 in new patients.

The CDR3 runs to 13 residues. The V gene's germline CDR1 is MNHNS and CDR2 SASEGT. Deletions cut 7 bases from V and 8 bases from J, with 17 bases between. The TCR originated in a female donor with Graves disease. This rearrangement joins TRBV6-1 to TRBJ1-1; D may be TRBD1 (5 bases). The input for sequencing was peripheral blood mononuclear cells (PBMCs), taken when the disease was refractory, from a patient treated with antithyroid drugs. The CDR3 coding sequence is TGTGCCAGCACCCGACGGGGGTTGACCGAAGCTTTCTTT. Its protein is CASTRRGLTEAFF.